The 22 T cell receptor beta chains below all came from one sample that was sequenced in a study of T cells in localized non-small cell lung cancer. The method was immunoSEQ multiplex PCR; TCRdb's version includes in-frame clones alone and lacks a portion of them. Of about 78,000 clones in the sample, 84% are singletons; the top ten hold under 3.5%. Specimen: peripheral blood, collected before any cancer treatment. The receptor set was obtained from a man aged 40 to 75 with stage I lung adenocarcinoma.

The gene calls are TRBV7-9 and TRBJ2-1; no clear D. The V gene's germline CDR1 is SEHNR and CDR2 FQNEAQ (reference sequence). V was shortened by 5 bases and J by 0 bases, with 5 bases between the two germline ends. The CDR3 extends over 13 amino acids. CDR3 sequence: CASSLSSYNEQFF. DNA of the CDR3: TGTGCCAGCAGCCTCAGCTCCTACAATGAGCAGTTCTTC.

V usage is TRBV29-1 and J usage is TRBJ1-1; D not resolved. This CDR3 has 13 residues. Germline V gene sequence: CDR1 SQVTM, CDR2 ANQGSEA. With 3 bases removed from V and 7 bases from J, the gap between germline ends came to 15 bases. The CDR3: CSVDFPVGSEAFF. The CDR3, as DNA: TGCAGCGTTGATTTCCCAGTGGGCAGTGAAGCTTTCTTT.

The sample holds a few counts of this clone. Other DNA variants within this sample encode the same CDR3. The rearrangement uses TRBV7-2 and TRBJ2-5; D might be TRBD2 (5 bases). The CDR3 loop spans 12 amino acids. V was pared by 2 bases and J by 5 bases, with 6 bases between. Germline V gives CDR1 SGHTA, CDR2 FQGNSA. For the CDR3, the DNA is TGTGCCAGCAGCTTACGGAGGGAGACCCAGTACTTC. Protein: CASSLRRETQYF.

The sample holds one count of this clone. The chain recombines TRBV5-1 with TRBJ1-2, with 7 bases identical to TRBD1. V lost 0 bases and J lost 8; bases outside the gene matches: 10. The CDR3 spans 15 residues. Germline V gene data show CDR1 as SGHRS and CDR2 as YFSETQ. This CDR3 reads CASSLGPTTGDGYTF. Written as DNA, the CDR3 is TGCGCCAGCAGCTTGGGACCTACTACAGGGGACGGCTACACCTTC.

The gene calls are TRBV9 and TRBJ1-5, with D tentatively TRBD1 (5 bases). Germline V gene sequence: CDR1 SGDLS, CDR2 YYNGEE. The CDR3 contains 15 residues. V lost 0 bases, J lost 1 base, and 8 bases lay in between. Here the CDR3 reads CASSVEGSSNQPQHF. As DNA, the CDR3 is TGTGCCAGCAGCGTAGAGGGGTCGAGCAATCAGCCCCAGCATTTT.

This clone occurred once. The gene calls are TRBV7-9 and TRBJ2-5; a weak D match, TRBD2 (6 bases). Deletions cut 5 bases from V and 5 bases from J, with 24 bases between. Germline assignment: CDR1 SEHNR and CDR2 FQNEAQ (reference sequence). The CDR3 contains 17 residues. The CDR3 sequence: CASSIGGVAAARETQYF. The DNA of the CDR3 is TGTGCCAGCAGCATCGGAGGAGTAGCGGCCGCGCGGGAGACCCAGTACTTC.

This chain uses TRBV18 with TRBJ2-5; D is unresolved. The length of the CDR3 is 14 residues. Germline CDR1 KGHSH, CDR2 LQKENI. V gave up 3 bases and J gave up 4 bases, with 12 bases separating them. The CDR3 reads CASSPPAATETQYF. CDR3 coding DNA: TGTGCCAGCTCACCCCCAGCTGCAACAGAGACCCAGTACTTC.

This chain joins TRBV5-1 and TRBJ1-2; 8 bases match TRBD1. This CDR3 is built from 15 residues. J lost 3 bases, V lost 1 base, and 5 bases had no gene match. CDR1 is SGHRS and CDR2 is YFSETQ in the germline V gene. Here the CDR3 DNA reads TGCGCCAGCAGCTTGACAGGGGGGGTGGACTATGGCTACACCTTC. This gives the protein CASSLTGGVDYGYTF.

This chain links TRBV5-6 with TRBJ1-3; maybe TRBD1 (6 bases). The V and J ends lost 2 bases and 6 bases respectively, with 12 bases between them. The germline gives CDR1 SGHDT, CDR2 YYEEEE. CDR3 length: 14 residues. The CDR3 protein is CASSFWGAKNTIYF. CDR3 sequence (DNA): TGTGCCAGCAGCTTCTGGGGGGCGAAAAACACCATATATTTT.

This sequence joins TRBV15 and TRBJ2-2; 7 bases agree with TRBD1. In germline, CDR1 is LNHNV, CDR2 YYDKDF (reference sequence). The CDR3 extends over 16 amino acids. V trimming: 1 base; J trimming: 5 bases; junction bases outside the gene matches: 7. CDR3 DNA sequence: TGTGCCACCAGCAGAGTAGGGGGCGTTAGAACCGGGGAGCTGTTTTTT. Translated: CATSRVGGVRTGELFF.

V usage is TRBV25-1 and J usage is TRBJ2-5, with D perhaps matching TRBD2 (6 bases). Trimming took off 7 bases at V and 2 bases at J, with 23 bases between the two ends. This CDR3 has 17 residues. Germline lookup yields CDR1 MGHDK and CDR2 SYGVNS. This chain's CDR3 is CASTDSGRREGQETQYF. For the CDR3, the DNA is TGTGCCAGCACCGATTCGGGGAGGCGCGAGGGTCAAGAGACCCAGTACTTC.

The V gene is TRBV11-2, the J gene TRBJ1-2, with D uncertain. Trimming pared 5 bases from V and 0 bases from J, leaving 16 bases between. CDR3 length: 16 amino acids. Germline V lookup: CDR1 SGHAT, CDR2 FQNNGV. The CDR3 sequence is CASSRVGTMANYGYTF. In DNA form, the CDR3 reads TGTGCCAGCAGCCGCGTGGGAACGATGGCTAACTATGGCTACACCTTC. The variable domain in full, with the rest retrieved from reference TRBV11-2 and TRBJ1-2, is EAGVAQSPRYKIIEKRQSVAFWCNPISGHATLYWYQQILGQGPKLLIQFQNNGVVDDSQLPKDRFSAERLKGVDSTLKIQPAKLEDSAVYLCASSRVGTMANYGYTFGSGTRLTVV.

The CDR3 sequence is CAIRSSPSSYNEQFF. CDR3 in DNA: TGTGCCATCAGATCCTCTCCGAGCTCCTACAATGAGCAGTTCTTC. The chain is built from TRBV10-3 and TRBJ2-1, with D unclear. Trimming removed 6 bases from V and 0 bases from J, with 12 bases in between. The CDR3 loop spans 15 amino acids. CDR1 is ENHRY and CDR2 is SYGVKD in the germline V gene.

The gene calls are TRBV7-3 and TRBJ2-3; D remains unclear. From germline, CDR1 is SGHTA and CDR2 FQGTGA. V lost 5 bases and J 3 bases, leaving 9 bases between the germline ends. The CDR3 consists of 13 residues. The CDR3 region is CASSQNPTDTQYF. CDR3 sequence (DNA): TGTGCCAGCAGCCAAAACCCTACAGATACGCAGTATTTT.

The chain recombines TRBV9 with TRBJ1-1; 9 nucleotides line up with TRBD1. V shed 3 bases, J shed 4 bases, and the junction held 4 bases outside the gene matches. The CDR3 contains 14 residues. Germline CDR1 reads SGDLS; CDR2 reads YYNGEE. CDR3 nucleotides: TGTGCCAGCAGCGCGCAGACAGGGGGCACTGAAGCTTTCTTT. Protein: CASSAQTGGTEAFF.

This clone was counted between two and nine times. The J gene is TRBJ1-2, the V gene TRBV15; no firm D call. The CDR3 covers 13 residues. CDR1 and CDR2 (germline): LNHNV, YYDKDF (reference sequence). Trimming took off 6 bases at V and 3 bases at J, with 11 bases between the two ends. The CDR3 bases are TGTGCCACCAGAGGAAAGGGCTACTATGGCTACACCTTC. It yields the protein CATRGKGYYGYTF.

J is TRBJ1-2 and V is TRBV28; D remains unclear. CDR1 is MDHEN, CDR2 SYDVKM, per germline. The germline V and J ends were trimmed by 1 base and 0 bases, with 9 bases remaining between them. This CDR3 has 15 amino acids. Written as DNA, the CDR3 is TGTGCCAGCAGTTTATCCGGGCCGTCTAACTATGGCTACACCTTC. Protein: CASSLSGPSNYGYTF.

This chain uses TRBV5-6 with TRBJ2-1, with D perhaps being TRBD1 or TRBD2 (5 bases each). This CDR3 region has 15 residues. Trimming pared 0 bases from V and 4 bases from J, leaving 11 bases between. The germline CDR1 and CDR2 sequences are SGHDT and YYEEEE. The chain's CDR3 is CASSLEQGAYNEQFF. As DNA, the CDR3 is TGTGCCAGCAGCTTGGAGCAGGGAGCGTACAATGAGCAGTTCTTC.

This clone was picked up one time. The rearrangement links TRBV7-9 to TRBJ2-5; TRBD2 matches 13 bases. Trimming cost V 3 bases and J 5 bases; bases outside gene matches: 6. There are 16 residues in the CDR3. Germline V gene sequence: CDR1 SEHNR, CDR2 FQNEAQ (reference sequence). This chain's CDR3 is CASSFTSGRAVETQYF. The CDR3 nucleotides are TGTGCCAGCAGCTTCACTAGCGGGAGGGCCGTTGAGACCCAGTACTTC.

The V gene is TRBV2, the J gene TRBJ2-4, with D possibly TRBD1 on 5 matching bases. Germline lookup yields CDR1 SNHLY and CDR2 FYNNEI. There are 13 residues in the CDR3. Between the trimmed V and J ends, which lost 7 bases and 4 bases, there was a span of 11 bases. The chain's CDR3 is CASTMTDKNIQYF. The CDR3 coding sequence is TGTGCCAGCACTATGACAGATAAAAACATTCAGTACTTC.

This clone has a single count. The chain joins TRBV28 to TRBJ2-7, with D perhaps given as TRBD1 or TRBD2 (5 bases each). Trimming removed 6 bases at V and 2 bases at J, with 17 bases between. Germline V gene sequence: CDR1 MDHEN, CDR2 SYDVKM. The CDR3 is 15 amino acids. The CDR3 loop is CASSSGPLAAYEQYF. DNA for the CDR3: TGTGCCAGCAGCTCGGGACCCCTCGCAGCCTACGAGCAGTACTTC.

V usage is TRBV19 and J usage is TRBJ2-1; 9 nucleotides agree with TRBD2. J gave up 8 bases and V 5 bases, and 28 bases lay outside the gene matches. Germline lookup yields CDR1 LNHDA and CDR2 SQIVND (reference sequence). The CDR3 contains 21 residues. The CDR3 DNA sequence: TGTGCCAGTAGTCCCGCCGGTTTGAGCCGGATCGGACTAGCGTCCGGAGATGAGCAGTTCTTC. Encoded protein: CASSPAGLSRIGLASGDEQFF.